This TCR beta chain was recovered during a study of high-grade serous ovarian cancer treatment subgroups. Turning to this clone: Its antigen is as yet unknown.

The protocol was immunoSEQ multiplex PCR, while the TCRdb copy is restricted to in-frame clones and leaves out a portion. The repertoire has under 3,500 clones, more than 60% of them found once; the top ten carry approximately 4.8%. The germline V gene has CDR1 SGHTA and CDR2 FQGNSA. V was pared by 4 bases and J by 0 bases, with 4 bases between. The CDR3 covers 14 residues. Tumor samples were obtained before definitive surgery or chemotherapy. Findings of the study overall: Higher neoantigen levels went with greater TCR clonal relatedness.

Material for sequencing was tumor tissue. This rearrangement joins TRBV7-2 to TRBJ2-6; D is unclear. The source of this sequence is a human donor with high-grade serous ovarian cancer. The CDR3 DNA reads TGTGCCAGCAGCTCTAGCTCTGGGGCCAACGTCCTGACTTTC. Protein product: CASSSSSGANVLTF. The whole variable domain, remainder taken from reference TRBV7-2 and TRBJ2-6, is GAGVSQSPSNKVTEKGKDVELRCDPISGHTALYWYRQSLGQGLEFLIYFQGNSAPDKSGLPSDRFSAERTGGSVSTLTIQRTQQEDSAVYLCASSSSSGANVLTFGAGSRLTVL.